Below are 10 T cell receptor beta chains sequenced from a single sample in a study of blood T cell repertoires in COVID-19. Profiling relied on immunoSEQ multiplex PCR, and the TCRdb table lists in-frame clones only, not all of them. The top ten hold roughly 5.3% of the sample, which has 290,000 or so clones, approximately 85% seen once. Sequencing was carried out using peripheral blood. These receptors were obtained from a man in his fifties with active or convalescent COVID-19.

The chain joins TRBV18 to TRBJ1-4; 7 nucleotides match TRBD1. There are 15 residues in the CDR3. Germline V gene lookup returns CDR1 KGHSH and CDR2 LQKENI. J gave up 8 bases and V 4 bases, and 10 bases lay outside the gene matches. The CDR3 DNA reads TGTGCCAGCTCACTCTCGACAGGGCAGGGAGAAAAACTGTTTTTT. Protein sequence: CASSLSTGQGEKLFF.

For this clone: This specimen includes other DNA sequences encoding the same CDR3. The V gene is TRBV3-1 (or the pseudogene TRBV3-2), the J gene TRBJ1-6, with 10 positions matching TRBD1. The V gene's germline CDR1 is LGHDT and CDR2 YNNKEL (reference sequence). The CDR3 length is 14 residues. With 3 bases clipped from V and 7 bases from J, the junction kept 0 bases outside the gene matches. CDR3 region: CASSQDRGNSPLHF. In DNA, the CDR3 is TGTGCCAGCAGCCAGGACAGGGGGAATTCACCCCTCCACTTT.

V usage is TRBV12-3 or TRBV12-4 and J usage is TRBJ1-5; unclear D gene. This CDR3 region has 13 residues. Trimming cost V 2 bases and J 7 bases, with 9 bases left between them. This CDR3 is CASSLSRWQPQHF. CDR3 in DNA: TGTGCCAGCAGTTTATCCCGGTGGCAGCCCCAGCATTTT.

The rearrangement joins TRBV5-4 to TRBJ2-7; 13 positions agree with TRBD2. Unmatched junction bases numbered 3, after V lost 3 bases and J lost 3 bases. Germline V lookup: CDR1 SGHNT, CDR2 YYREEE (reference sequence). The CDR3 is 15 residues long. In DNA form, the CDR3 reads TGTGCCAGCAGCTGGGGGACTAGCGGGGTCTACGAGCAGTACTTC. It translates to CASSWGTSGVYEQYF.

The V call is TRBV7-9, the J call TRBJ1-1; TRBD1 might be the D (5 bases). Trimming pared 1 base from V and 4 bases from J, leaving 10 bases between. CDR1 and CDR2 from the germline V gene are SEHNR and FQNEAQ (reference sequence). CDR3 length equals 14 residues. CDR3 sequence reads: CASSLGGRSTEAFF. The DNA of the CDR3 is TGTGCCAGCAGCTTAGGGGGCCGTAGCACTGAAGCTTTCTTT.

V is TRBV7-9 and J is TRBJ2-5, with D possibly matching TRBD2 (6 bases). V was shortened by 5 bases and J by 7 bases, with 20 bases between the two germline ends. In germline, CDR1 is SEHNR, CDR2 FQNEAQ (reference sequence). The CDR3 is 15 amino acids. CDR3 coding DNA: TGTGCCAGCAGCCCCGACCCCGCGAGGGGAGGGACCCAGTACTTC. Protein sequence: CASSPDPARGGTQYF.

This chain connects TRBV7-2 to TRBJ2-2; unclear D gene. The CDR3 runs 16 residues. Looked up from germline, CDR1 is SGHTA and CDR2 is FQGNSA. Trimming shortened V by 4 bases and J by 5 bases, and 17 bases separated the two germline ends. CDR3 coding DNA: TGTGCCAGCAGCTCCAAACCCCAACTCCAAACCGGGGAGCTGTTTTTT. It translates to CASSSKPQLQTGELFF.

This chain links TRBV19 with TRBJ2-1; TRBD1 aligns across 7 bases. CDR3 length: 12 residues. In germline, CDR1 is LNHDA, CDR2 SQIVND (reference sequence). J gave up 7 bases and V 8 bases, and 5 bases lay outside the gene matches. CDR3 in amino acids: CASYNRGNEQFF. CDR3 sequence (DNA): TGTGCCAGTTATAACAGGGGTAATGAGCAGTTCTTC.

The V gene is TRBV6-1, the J gene TRBJ2-5, with 8 positions matching TRBD1. Germline CDR1 is MNHNS and CDR2 is SASEGT. This CDR3 spans 13 amino acids. V was clipped by 6 bases and J by 5 bases; unmatched bases: 5. CDR3 residues: CASRSRGRETQYF. The CDR3 DNA reads as TGTGCCAGCAGAAGCAGGGGGCGGGAGACCCAGTACTTC.

The CDR3 coding sequence is TGTGCCAGCAGTTACAGAGGACAGGGGATGGCCGGGGAGCTGTTTTTT. This encodes CASSYRGQGMAGELFF. The chain employs TRBV6-6 and TRBJ2-2; 9 positions match TRBD1. Germline V gene data show CDR1 as MNHNY and CDR2 as SVGAGI (reference sequence). The CDR3 sequence is 16 residues long. V gave up 2 bases and J gave up 6 bases; unmatched junction bases: 7.